Presented here are 32 T cell receptor beta chains from one specimen sequenced in a study of T cell repertoires in cytomegalovirus infection. TCRdb reprocessed the reads via MiXCR and lists one record per CDR3 protein. The data contain around 71,000 distinct CDR3 sequences, about 37% of them singletons. Their antigens remain unidentified. Sequenced here: CD8+ T cells from cultured PBMCs, sampled from culture after CMV antigen stimulation. These receptors all stem from a human donor in good health (CMV status not recorded). Some clones in this sample may be carry-over from other donors' samples.

The rearrangement joins TRBV15 to TRBJ1-2, with D possibly TRBD1 on 5 matching bases. This CDR3 has 14 residues. Trimming left V 2 bases short and J 2 bases short, with 9 bases between. CDR1 LNHNV and CDR2 YYDKDF come from the germline V gene (reference sequence). CDR3 nucleotides: TGTGCCACCAGCAGATCAGGGTTCAACTATGGCTACACCTTC. This codes for CATSRSGFNYGYTF.

The gene calls are TRBV7-6 and TRBJ1-1; D not certain. Deletions cut 0 bases from V and 2 bases from J, with 10 bases between. The CDR3 loop spans 15 amino acids. In germline, CDR1 is SGHVS, CDR2 FNYEAQ. Here the CDR3 reads CASSLALGLNTEAFF. CDR3 nucleotide sequence: TGTGCCAGCAGCTTAGCACTAGGCCTAAACACTGAAGCTTTCTTT.

This clonotype was picked up a small number of times. This chain joins TRBV7-9 and TRBJ2-5; D uncertain. The germline CDR1 and CDR2 sequences are SEHNR and FQNEAQ (reference sequence). V was pared by 5 bases and J by 0 bases, with 13 bases between. The CDR3 loop spans 15 amino acids. CDR3 amino acids: CASSGSKGYQETQYF. Here the CDR3 DNA reads TGTGCCAGCAGCGGTTCTAAGGGCTACCAAGAGACCCAGTACTTC.

In its sample, this clonotype was seen a few times. The CDR3 spells CASSEAGGGDTQYF. Written as DNA, the CDR3 is TGTGCCAGCAGCGAAGCGGGGGGCGGGGATACGCAGTATTTT. The rearrangement uses TRBV7-6 and TRBJ2-3; 9 bases line up with TRBD2. CDR1 SGHVS and CDR2 FNYEAQ come from the germline V gene. J was trimmed by 6 bases and V by 5 bases; bases with no gene match: 6. CDR3 length equals 14 residues.

In this sample, this clonotype turned up a few times. The chain is built from TRBV28 and TRBJ2-7; D tentatively reads TRBD1 or TRBD2 (6 bases each). Trimming pared 6 bases from V and 3 bases from J, leaving 18 bases between. The CDR3 runs to 15 residues. Germline V lookup: CDR1 MDHEN, CDR2 SYDVKM. This chain's CDR3 is CASSAWPEGDYEQYF. In DNA form, the CDR3 reads TGTGCCAGCAGCGCCTGGCCGGAGGGGGACTACGAGCAGTACTTC.

This chain joins TRBV20-1 and TRBJ1-4; tentatively, D is TRBD1 (6 bases). Germline assignment: CDR1 DFQATT and CDR2 SNEGSKA (reference sequence). CDR3 length: 13 residues. Trimming stripped 6 bases from V and 8 bases from J, with 16 bases between. The CDR3 is CSAPVGAKEKLFF. The CDR3 region has the DNA TGCAGTGCCCCGGTGGGGGCAAAGGAAAAACTGTTTTTT.

This clonotype was seen just once. The V call is TRBV2, the J call TRBJ2-5; D is unclear. CDR1 and CDR2 from the germline V gene are SNHLY and FYNNEI. The V gene lost 4 bases and the J gene lost 0 bases, with 9 bases spanning the gap. The CDR3 has 14 residues. The CDR3 nucleotides are TGTGCCAGCAGTGGTCAGCCGTACCAAGAGACCCAGTACTTC. It specifies CASSGQPYQETQYF.

With regard to this clonotype: The conserved phenylalanine or tryptophan is not found at the CDR3 terminus, so this likely reflects a read error. The DNA is left out, because the CDR3 cannot be placed on it with certainty; the CDR3 is given as TCRdb lists it. The chain uses TRBV7-6 and TRBJ1-1. Inclusive of both ends, the CDR3 amounts to 9 amino acids. Germline CDR1 is SGHVS and CDR2 is FNYEAQ. The CDR3 loop reads CASSFPHKI.

This clonotype showed up just a few times. A junction end diverges from the germline sequence, so it may reflect a read error. The genes are TRBV4-1 and TRBJ2-7, with 9 bases identical to TRBD1. Germline loops: CDR1 MGHRA, CDR2 YSYEKL. This CDR3 has 18 residues. The CDR3 DNA sequence: TGCGCCAGCAGCCAAGATCGAATCGGGGACAGGGCCTCCCACGAGCAGTACTTC. This codes for CASSQDRIGDRASHEQYF.

The rearrangement joins TRBV5-1 to TRBJ2-5, with 13 bases aligning to TRBD2. The CDR3 extends over 16 amino acids. V lost 4 bases, J lost 4 bases, and 7 bases stayed unmatched. From germline, CDR1 is SGHRS and CDR2 YFSETQ. The DNA of the CDR3 is TGCGCCAGCAGCGACGGACTAGCGGGGGCCGGAGAGACCCAGTACTTC. Translated: CASSDGLAGAGETQYF.

The rearrangement uses TRBV9 and TRBJ2-2; 12 nucleotides align to TRBD2. From germline, CDR1 is SGDLS and CDR2 YYNGEE. With 7 bases clipped from V and 7 bases from J, the junction kept 5 bases outside the gene matches. CDR3 length: 14 amino acids. CDR3 amino acids: CASASGGAVGELFF. The CDR3 DNA reads as TGTGCCAGCGCTAGCGGGGGGGCCGTCGGGGAGCTGTTTTTT.

The rearrangement joins TRBV11-2 to TRBJ2-1; D possibly uses TRBD1 or TRBD2 (6 bases each). The ends were cut back, 3 bases at V and 0 bases at J, with 27 bases in the middle. Germline assignment: CDR1 SGHAT and CDR2 FQNNGV. The CDR3 length is 21 residues. CDR3 DNA sequence: TGTGCCAGCAGCTTTCCGACAGGAGGGGCTACGAACCCTAGCTCCTACAATGAGCAGTTCTTC. Its translation: CASSFPTGGATNPSSYNEQFF.

This clonotype appeared a few times. The chain joins TRBV7-9 to TRBJ2-5; 9 positions match TRBD1. The germline V gene has CDR1 SEHNR and CDR2 FQNEAQ (reference sequence). After removal of 1 base from V and 2 bases from J, the junction contained 2 bases not matched to a gene. The CDR3 has 15 amino acids. CDR3 sequence: CASSLGQGVQETQYF. The DNA of the CDR3 is TGTGCCAGCAGCTTAGGACAGGGGGTACAAGAGACCCAGTACTTC. The full variable domain, in which reference TRBV7-9 and TRBJ2-5 provide the parts outside the CDR3, is DTGVSQNPRHKITKRGQNVTFRCDPISEHNRLYWYRQTLGQGPEFLTYFQNEAQLEKSRLLSDRFSAERPKGSFSTLEIQRTEQGDSAMYLCASSLGQGVQETQYFGPGTRLLVL.

The chain has TRBV25-1 and TRBJ2-1, with D possibly being TRBD2 (5 bases). This CDR3 contains 13 residues. Trimming left V 8 bases short and J 8 bases short, with 16 bases between. CDR1 and CDR2 from the germline V gene are MGHDK and SYGVNS. DNA for the CDR3: TGTGCCAGCGCCTCGAAGCGGTCGGATGAGCAGTTCTTC. This encodes CASASKRSDEQFF.

This clonotype has just a few counts. The chain recombines TRBV7-2 with TRBJ2-5; 7 positions agree with TRBD1. CDR3 size: 16 residues. CDR1 is SGHTA, CDR2 FQGNSA, per germline. V lost 5 bases, J lost 5 bases, and 14 bases stayed unmatched. CDR3 sequence reads: CASSTGTVGFLETQYF. CDR3 bases: TGTGCCAGCAGCACCGGGACAGTCGGGTTTTTGGAGACCCAGTACTTC.

This clonotype was recorded at least ten times. The V and J genes are TRBV6-2 or TRBV6-3 and TRBJ2-6; unclear D gene. V lost 8 bases and J 4 bases, leaving 12 bases between the germline ends. The CDR3 totals 14 residues. Germline loops: CDR1 MNHEY, CDR2 SVGEGT. CDR3 sequence (DNA): TGTGCCAGCTCGACGTTCCCCGGGGCCAACGTCCTGACTTTC. Translated: CASSTFPGANVLTF.

The V and J genes are TRBV7-3 and TRBJ2-3; D may match TRBD1 or TRBD2 (6 bases each). The CDR3 covers 17 residues. V lost 2 bases to trimming and J lost 0 bases, with 15 bases between them. The germline V gene has CDR1 SGHTA and CDR2 FQGTGA. CDR3 sequence: CASSLGDGGPSTDTQYF. The CDR3 DNA is TGTGCCAGCAGCTTAGGGGATGGGGGGCCTAGCACAGATACGCAGTATTTT.

The rearrangement uses TRBV7-9 and TRBJ2-1; D might be TRBD2 (5 bases). Germline CDR1 SEHNR, CDR2 FQNEAQ (reference sequence). The V gene lost 7 bases and the J gene lost 7 bases, with 17 bases spanning the gap. This CDR3 has 14 residues. DNA for the CDR3: TGTGCCAGCACAGCCGGGAATAGCCGAAATGAGCAGTTCTTC. It encodes CASTAGNSRNEQFF. Full variable domain (rest looked up from reference TRBV7-9 and TRBJ2-1): DTGVSQNPRHKITKRGQNVTFRCDPISEHNRLYWYRQTLGQGPEFLTYFQNEAQLEKSRLLSDRFSAERPKGSFSTLEIQRTEQGDSAMYLCASTAGNSRNEQFFGPGTRLTVL.

This clonotype appeared a few times. The chain combines TRBV10-2 with TRBJ1-5, with 7 bases matching TRBD1. Trimming cost V 3 bases and J 3 bases; bases outside gene matches: 2. Per the germline V gene, CDR1 is WSHSY and CDR2 is SAAADI. The CDR3 has 14 amino acids. CDR3 coding DNA: TGCGCCAGCAGTGACGACAGGGACAATCAGCCCCAGCATTTT. Its translation: CASSDDRDNQPQHF.

This clonotype appeared a few times. The V call is TRBV7-6, the J call TRBJ2-5; D is undetermined. The CDR3 covers 12 residues. The germline V gene encodes CDR1 SGHVS and CDR2 FNYEAQ. V was clipped by 5 bases and J by 3 bases, with 7 bases between them. Here the CDR3 reads CASSLAEETQYF. As DNA, the CDR3 is TGTGCCAGCAGCCTGGCGGAAGAGACCCAGTACTTC. Full variable domain (remainder filled in from reference TRBV7-6 and TRBJ2-5): GAGVSQSPRYKVTKRGQDVALRCDPISGHVSLYWYRQALGQGPEFLTYFNYEAQQDKSGLPNDRFSAERPEGSISTLTIQRTEQRDSAMYRCASSLAEETQYFGPGTRLLVL.

On this clonotype itself: A clone one base away is much larger, so this may be a read error. The chain uses TRBV7-2 and TRBJ2-7; D tentatively fits TRBD1 or TRBD2 (5 bases each). The CDR3 is 15 amino acids. CDR1 is SGHTA and CDR2 is FQGNSA in the germline V gene. V was cut by 1 base and J by 6 bases, with 16 bases left in between. CDR3 DNA sequence: TGTGCCAGCAGCTTAGGTAGGGACGGTAGGAGCGAGCAGTACTTC. As protein: CASSLGRDGRSEQYF.

The CDR3 nucleotides are TGTGCCAGTAGTGTTAGCGGGGGGGACAATGAGCAGTTCTTC. It is translated as CASSVSGGDNEQFF. The chain couples TRBV19 to TRBJ2-1, with TRBD2 matching over 11 bases. The CDR3 sequence is 14 residues long. Germline V gene data show CDR1 as LNHDA and CDR2 as SQIVND (reference sequence). Trimming cost V 5 bases and J 5 bases; bases outside gene matches: 2.

In this sample, this clonotype turned up many times. The genes are TRBV7-6 and TRBJ2-3, with no clear D. Per germline, CDR1 SGHVS and CDR2 FNYEAQ. The V gene lost 5 bases and the J gene lost 3 bases, with 6 bases spanning the gap. The CDR3 runs to 12 residues. CDR3 protein: CASSLGTDTQYF. DNA of the CDR3: TGTGCCAGCAGCCTGGGAACAGATACGCAGTATTTT.

This clonotype was seen more than once but under ten times. The chain links TRBV27 to TRBJ2-7; TRBD1 is a possible D gene (6 bases). V shed 6 bases and J shed 3 bases, with 12 bases lying between them. The CDR3 loop spans 13 amino acids. Germline CDR1 MNHEY, CDR2 SMNVEV (reference sequence). The CDR3 sequence is CASSGTGFYEQYF. As DNA, the CDR3 is TGTGCCAGCAGCGGCACAGGGTTCTACGAGCAGTACTTC.

This clonotype has a single count. The V and J genes are TRBV12-3 or TRBV12-4 and TRBJ1-1; D unclear. The CDR3 has 12 residues. V was trimmed by 3 bases and J by 7 bases, leaving 9 bases between them. CDR3 DNA sequence: TGTGCCAGCAGTTTGGTGGGATATGAAGCTTTCTTT. Amino acid sequence: CASSLVGYEAFF.

This clonotype was observed a handful of times. V and J are TRBV6-5 and TRBJ1-1; D might be TRBD1 (5 bases). Per germline, CDR1 MNHEY and CDR2 SVGAGI. This CDR3 comprises 16 residues. Trimming removed 0 bases at V and 1 base at J, with 12 bases between. The DNA for the CDR3 is TGTGCCAGCAGTTACTCTCAGGGAGACGAGAACACTGAAGCTTTCTTT. It yields the protein CASSYSQGDENTEAFF.

The table lists this clonotype with many counts. The chain has TRBV28 and TRBJ2-5, with TRBD1 matching over 10 bases. The junction had 12 bases not matched to a gene; V was cut back by 6 bases and J by 5 bases. The CDR3 consists of 16 residues. Germline lookup yields CDR1 MDHEN and CDR2 SYDVKM. The CDR3 DNA follows: TGTGCCAGCAGCCCCCCCGGGACAGGGGACTTGGAGACCCAGTACTTC. The encoded protein is CASSPPGTGDLETQYF.

The chain couples TRBV7-3 to TRBJ1-1, with D tentatively TRBD1 (5 bases). The CDR3 is 17 amino acids. Per germline, CDR1 SGHTA and CDR2 FQGTGA. Trimming cost V 5 bases and J 1 base, with 20 bases left between them. DNA of the CDR3: TGTGCCAGCAGCGCTAACCCCGTATCAGGGTCGAACACTGAAGCTTTCTTT. As protein: CASSANPVSGSNTEAFF.

V and J are TRBV28 and TRBJ1-1, with a weak D call TRBD1 (6 bases). The length of the CDR3 is 18 residues. Germline lookup yields CDR1 MDHEN and CDR2 SYDVKM. Deletions cut 2 bases from V and 0 bases from J, with 19 bases between. In nucleotides, the CDR3 is TGTGCCAGCAGTTTAACGGGGGCCGTTCTCAACATGAACACTGAAGCTTTCTTT. Translated, it gives CASSLTGAVLNMNTEAFF.

The chain has TRBV10-2 and TRBJ2-3; a possible D gene is TRBD2 (6 bases). Germline V gives CDR1 WSHSY, CDR2 SAAADI. This CDR3 has 14 amino acids. V lost 6 bases, J lost 1 base, and 11 bases lay in between. CDR3 region: CASSHERGTDTQYF. CDR3 DNA sequence: TGCGCCAGCAGCCATGAGCGGGGCACAGATACGCAGTATTTT.

This clonotype was found many times. The chain is built from TRBV7-8 and TRBJ2-5, with D possibly TRBD1 on 6 matching bases. Germline V gene sequence: CDR1 SGHVS, CDR2 FQNEAQ. CDR3 size: 16 residues. Trimming stripped 1 base from V and 2 bases from J, with 14 bases between. The chain's CDR3 is CASSLVDSPDQETQYF. The DNA of the CDR3 is TGTGCCAGCAGCTTAGTGGACAGTCCCGATCAAGAGACCCAGTACTTC.

This chain uses TRBV7-2 with TRBJ2-7, with 9 nucleotides matching TRBD2. The V gene end was trimmed by 2 bases and the J gene end by 3 bases; junction bases not matched to a gene: 8. CDR1 SGHTA and CDR2 FQGNSA come from the germline V gene. The CDR3 covers 16 residues. The CDR3, as DNA: TGTGCCAGCAGCTTAAACCCCCAGCGGGGGGACTACGAGCAGTACTTC. Translation: CASSLNPQRGDYEQYF.